The TCR beta chain described here comes from a study of Graves' ophthalmopathy and Graves' hyperthyroidism. The V gene lost 3 bases and the J gene lost 4 bases, with 9 bases spanning the gap. The CDR3 is made up of 13 amino acids. This clonotype was recorded at least ten times. Amplified TCR beta CDR3 regions were obtained using RNA transcripts as template. HTBI-primed RT-PCR formed the first round, and a multiplex PCR formed the second. TCRdb recomputed calls from the multiplex PCR reads with MiXCR, one row per CDR3 protein. The repertoire consists of about half a million distinct CDR3 sequences, with about an eighth occurring once and the leading ten covering over 7.5%.

Input material: blood. This receptor was obtained from a woman in her thirties with Graves' ophthalmopathy. The gene calls are TRBV12-3 or TRBV12-4 and TRBJ2-5; D uncertain. The CDR3 bases are TGTGCCAGCAGTTTCCTGGCCTCAGAGACCCAGTACTTC. Its protein is CASSFLASETQYF.